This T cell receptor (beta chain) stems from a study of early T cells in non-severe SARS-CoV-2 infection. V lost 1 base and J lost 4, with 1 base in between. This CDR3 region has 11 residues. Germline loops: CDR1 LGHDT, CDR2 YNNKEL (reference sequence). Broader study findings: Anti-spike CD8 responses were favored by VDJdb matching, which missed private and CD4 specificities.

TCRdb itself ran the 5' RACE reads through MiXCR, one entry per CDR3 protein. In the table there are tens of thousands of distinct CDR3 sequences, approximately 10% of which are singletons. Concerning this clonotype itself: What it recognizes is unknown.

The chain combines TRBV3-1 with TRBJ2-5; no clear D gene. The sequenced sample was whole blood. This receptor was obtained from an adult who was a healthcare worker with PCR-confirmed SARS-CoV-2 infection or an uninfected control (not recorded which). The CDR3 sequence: CASSQVETQYF. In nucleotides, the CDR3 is TGTGCCAGCAGCCAAGTAGAGACCCAGTACTTC.